This is a list of T cell receptor beta chains from one sample in a study of PD-L1 blockade in urothelial cancer. Method: immunoSEQ multiplex PCR; TCRdb's copy keeps in-frame clones and lacks some. This table holds around 40,000 clones, approximately 90% found once. The sequencing used PBMCs, collected around atezolizumab (anti-PD-L1) treatment. The source of these receptors is a woman aged 55-69 years with urothelial cancer. CDR3s include the opening cysteine and the closing phenylalanine or tryptophan. D genes are given only for firm matches. Some rows mark clone size as missing; the rest say once, few, many or name a class of expanded clone.

D: TRBD1; J: TRBJ1-1; V: TRBV25-1; size: -; CDR3: CASSEGTAEAFF; DNA: TGTGCCAGCAGTGAGGGGACAGCTGAAGCTTTCTTT
D: TRBD1; J: TRBJ1-5; V: TRBV10-1; size: -; CDR3: CASSLQGNQPQHF; DNA: TGCGCCAGCAGCCTACAGGGGAATCAGCCCCAGCATTTT
D: TRBD2; J: TRBJ2-2; V: TRBV6-1; size: -; CDR3: CASGGLAGVPGELFF; DNA: TGTGCCAGCGGGGGACTAGCGGGAGTTCCCGGGGAGCTGTTTTTT
D: TRBD2; J: TRBJ2-5; V: TRBV29-1; size: -; CDR3: CSVAPSGQETQYF; DNA: TGCAGCGTTGCCCCTAGCGGCCAAGAGACCCAGTACTTC
D: -; J: TRBJ1-5; V: TRBV5-1; size: -; CDR3: CASSLTGNQPQHF; DNA: TGCGCCAGCAGCTTGACAGGGAATCAGCCCCAGCATTTT
D: TRBD1; J: TRBJ1-2; V: TRBV27; size: -; CDR3: CASRDGQGGYGYTF; DNA: TGTGCCAGCAGGGACGGACAGGGGGGATATGGCTACACCTTC
D: -; J: TRBJ1-1; V: TRBV28; size: -; CDR3: CASSRDGMNTEAFF; DNA: TGTGCCAGCAGTAGAGACGGGATGAACACTGAAGCTTTCTTT
D: TRBD2; J: TRBJ2-3; V: TRBV10-3; size: -; CDR3: CAISEWTRMGFGTDTQYF; DNA: TGTGCCATCAGTGAGTGGACTAGAATGGGGTTCGGGACAGATACGCAGTATTTT
D: -; J: TRBJ2-1; V: TRBV9; size: once; CDR3: CASSVAPDSAEQFF; DNA: TGTGCCAGCAGCGTAGCTCCCGACAGTGCTGAGCAGTTCTTC
D: TRBD1; J: TRBJ2-5; V: TRBV11-3; size: -; CDR3: CASSLDSGGMETQYF; DNA: TGTGCCAGCAGCTTAGATTCAGGGGGCATGGAGACCCAGTACTTC
D: -; J: TRBJ2-5; V: TRBV7-2; size: -; CDR3: CASSPSSEWETQYF; DNA: TGTGCCAGCAGCCCCTCTAGCGAATGGGAGACCCAGTACTTC
D: TRBD1; J: TRBJ2-7; V: TRBV10-2; size: -; CDR3: CASSEETGARLVQYF; DNA: TGCGCCAGCAGTGAAGAAACAGGGGCGCGCCTAGTGCAGTACTTC
D: -; J: TRBJ1-5; V: TRBV7-9; size: -; CDR3: CASSLNGPQHF; DNA: TGTGCCAGCAGCTTAAACGGGCCCCAGCATTTT